These T cell receptor beta chains were read from a single sample in a study of T cell repertoires in cytomegalovirus infection. TCRdb re-called the reads with MiXCR, one entry per CDR3 protein. Among around 200,000 distinct CDR3 sequences listed, 35% to 40% were seen once. These TCRs' antigens remain unknown. The material was CD8+ T cells from cultured PBMCs, obtained from culture after CMV antigen stimulation. The receptors originated from a human donor in good health (CMV status not recorded). Some clones in this sample may be carry-over from other donors' samples. CDR3s include the opening cysteine and the closing phenylalanine or tryptophan. The D gene is left open where the match is weak. Size values are once, few and many counts, or a class for expanded clones, and some rows have none.

J	V	size	D	CDR3	DNA
TRBJ1-1	TRBV28	few	.	CASSFRRQIITEAFF	TGTGCCAGCAGTTTTAGGCGGCAGATCATCACTGAAGCTTTCTTT
TRBJ1-4	TRBV7-9	.	.	CASSFSTGSHEKLFF	TGTGCCAGCAGCTTTAGTACAGGGAGCCATGAAAAACTGTTTTTT
TRBJ2-1	TRBV29-1	once	.	CSVGGGMYNEQFF	TGCAGCGTGGGGGGGGGCATGTACAATGAGCAGTTCTTC
TRBJ2-1	TRBV6-5	few	TRBD2	CASSYSGLAGDNEQFF	TGTGCCAGCAGTTACTCGGGACTAGCGGGGGACAATGAGCAGTTCTTC
TRBJ2-2	TRBV7-3	.	TRBD1	CASSSIGTGGTGELFF	TGTGCCAGCAGCTCGATTGGGACAGGGGGCACCGGGGAGCTGTTTTTT
TRBJ1-2	TRBV6-6	few	TRBD1	CASSSGQGDYGYTF	TGTGCCAGCAGTTCGGGACAGGGGGACTATGGCTACACCTTC
TRBJ1-2	TRBV3-1	.	.	CASSQDLSGRAANYGYTF	TGTGCCAGCAGCCAAGATTTGTCGGGTCGGGCGGCAAACTATGGCTACACCTTC
TRBJ1-1	TRBV6-2/TRBV6-3	few	.	CASSYQGGGTEAFF	TGTGCCAGCAGTTATCAGGGTGGGGGCACTGAAGCTTTCTTT
TRBJ1-5	TRBV3-1	.	TRBD1	CASSPRTGDQPQHF	TGTGCCAGCAGCCCCCGGACAGGCGATCAGCCCCAGCATTTT
TRBJ2-7	TRBV29-1	few	TRBD2	CSVATSGAYEQYF	TGCAGCGTTGCGACTAGCGGAGCCTACGAGCAGTACTTC
TRBJ2-1	TRBV6-1	.	.	CASSEEGDNEQFF	TGTGCCAGCAGTGAAGAAGGGGACAATGAGCAGTTCTTC
TRBJ2-3	TRBV12-3/TRBV12-4	many	TRBD2	CASSLLAGTDTQYF	TGTGCCAGCAGCTTACTAGCGGGAACAGATACGCAGTATTTT
TRBJ2-1	TRBV27	.	.	CASSSPLNDEQFF	TGTGCCAGCAGTTCCCCCCTGAACGATGAGCAGTTCTTC
TRBJ2-1	TRBV11-2	few	.	CASSIQGELADNEQFF	TGTGCCAGCAGCATACAGGGGGAGCTAGCGGACAATGAGCAGTTCTTC
TRBJ1-2	TRBV27	.	TRBD1	CASSDRGDGYTF	TGTGCCAGCTCCGACAGGGGAGATGGCTACACCTTC
TRBJ2-1	TRBV7-8	many	.	CASSSPLVSSYNEQFF	TGTGCCAGCAGCTCCCCTCTCGTGAGCTCCTACAATGAGCAGTTCTTC
TRBJ1-4	TRBV9	.	.	CASSARGEKLFF	TGTGCCAGCAGCGCCCGAGGTGAAAAACTGTTTTTT
TRBJ1-1	TRBV28	few	.	CASTPSGIVNTEAFF	TGTGCCAGCACTCCGTCGGGTATCGTGAACACTGAAGCTTTCTTT
TRBJ2-5	TRBV12-5	.	TRBD1	CASGLVVLRRQGAGETQYF	TGTGCTAGTGGTTTGGTCGTATTGAGGAGACAGGGGGCCGGAGAGACCCAGTACTTC
TRBJ2-7	TRBV4-2	.	TRBD1	CASSQVLRQGREQYF	TGTGCCAGCAGCCAAGTACTCCGACAGGGCAGGGAGCAGTACTTC
TRBJ2-2	TRBV11-2	few	TRBD2	CASSLVPASGRALDTGELFF	TGTGCCAGCAGCTTAGTCCCGGCTAGCGGGAGGGCCCTCGACACCGGGGAGCTGTTTTTT
TRBJ2-5	TRBV6-8	.	TRBD1	CASSYLDRGGLQETQYF	TGTGCCAGCAGTTACCTCGACAGGGGGGGCCTCCAAGAGACCCAGTACTTC
TRBJ2-4	TRBV7-9	few	TRBD1	CASSPRTGDKNIQYF	TGTGCCAGCAGCCCTAGGACAGGCGACAAAAACATTCAGTACTTC
TRBJ1-2	TRBV7-3	.	.	CASSPDGQSGYYGYTF	TGTGCCAGCAGTCCAGACGGACAGAGCGGTTACTATGGCTACACCTTC
TRBJ1-5	TRBV27	few	.	CASSRAGVDQPQHF	TGTGCCAGCAGCCGCGCCGGGGTAGATCAGCCCCAGCATTTT
TRBJ1-1	TRBV7-2	many	.	CASSSFKRRIHTEAFF	TGTGCCAGCAGCTCATTCAAGCGTCGGATACACACTGAAGCTTTCTTT
TRBJ1-1	TRBV25-1	.	.	CASSERMGTLNTEAFF	TGTGCCAGCAGTGAAAGAATGGGAACGCTGAACACTGAAGCTTTCTTT
TRBJ1-2	TRBV28	once	TRBD1	CASSSALDRGDGYTF	TGTGCCAGCAGTTCGGCCCTTGACAGGGGGGACGGCTACACCTTC
TRBJ2-7	TRBV28	.	.	CASRVEGAYEQYF	TGTGCCAGTCGTGTGGAGGGGGCCTACGAGCAGTACTTC
TRBJ1-1	TRBV7-8	.	.	CASSLAALWTEAFF	TGTGCCAGCAGCTTAGCAGCCCTTTGGACTGAAGCTTTCTTT
TRBJ1-2	TRBV12-3/TRBV12-4	few	TRBD1	CASSLETGIVGYTF	TGTGCCAGCAGTTTGGAGACAGGGATAGTTGGCTACACCTTC
TRBJ2-1	TRBV7-9	.	TRBD2	CASIPWEVAGVSEQFF	TGTGCCAGCATCCCTTGGGAGGTAGCGGGAGTGTCTGAGCAGTTCTTC
TRBJ2-7	TRBV27	.	TRBD1	CASSGQGAGEQYF	TGTGCCAGCTCCGGACAGGGGGCGGGGGAGCAGTACTTC
TRBJ2-7	TRBV5-6	.	.	CASSGVDPYEQYF	TGTGCCAGCAGTGGGGTAGATCCCTACGAGCAGTACTTC
TRBJ2-3	TRBV11-2	.	.	CASSLVAGSDTQYF	TGTGCCAGCAGCTTAGTAGCAGGGTCAGATACGCAGTATTTT
TRBJ2-2	TRBV4-3	.	.	CASSQGIRASTGELFF	TGCGCCAGCAGCCAAGGAATCCGTGCGAGCACCGGGGAGCTGTTTTTT
TRBJ2-1	TRBV7-9	.	.	CASSPRGETNNEQFF	TGTGCCAGCAGCCCCCGCGGAGAAACAAACAATGAGCAGTTCTTC
TRBJ2-3	TRBV20-1	.	TRBD2	CSASGGGTDTQYF	TGCAGTGCTAGCGGGGGGGGTACAGATACGCAGTATTTT
TRBJ2-1	TRBV28	.	TRBD1	CASSLLGTAIGEQFF	TGTGCCAGCAGTTTATTGGGGACAGCTATAGGTGAGCAGTTCTTC
TRBJ2-3	TRBV5-1	.	.	CASSFRGRALDTQYF	TGCGCCAGCAGCTTCAGGGGGAGGGCCTTGGATACGCAGTATTTT
TRBJ1-2	TRBV20-1	once	.	CSARGQERPYYGYTF	TGCAGTGCTAGAGGGCAGGAGCGGCCCTACTATGGCTACACCTTC
TRBJ1-2	TRBV27	.	.	CASSLYSGEPESGYTF	TGTGCCAGCAGTTTATACTCCGGGGAGCCGGAGAGTGGCTACACCTTC